What follows describes a single T cell receptor beta chain. Its target is not known. Data came from immunoSEQ multiplex PCR; TCRdb stores just in-frame clones and leaves some out. In the table there are roughly 150,000 clones, 90% to 95% of which are singletons. These data belong to a study of cytomegalovirus exposure and HLA in healthy donors. Whole-study findings and limits: The tendency of first-cohort TCR clusters to co-occur in the 100 to 150 validation repertoires was identified by a subsequent analysis. The study labeled 164 TCR beta chains cytomegalovirus-associated. Three CMV-associated chains were confirmed in vitro to be specific for CMV antigens.

This CDR3 has 15 amino acids. The V gene's germline CDR1 is SGHAT and CDR2 FQNNGV. V lost 2 bases and J lost 4; bases outside the gene matches: 4. This rearrangement joins TRBV11-2 to TRBJ2-7, with TRBD2 identical over 11 bases. The material sequenced was PBMCs. This TCR was sampled from a man between 18 and 35 years old in good health and CMV-seronegative. The CDR3 loop is CASSLSRLAGYEQYV. CDR3 coding DNA: TGTGCCAGCAGCTTATCGAGACTAGCGGGATACGAGCAGTACGTC.